The rows below give T cell receptor beta chains drawn from one sample of a study of T cell responses to AZD1222 COVID-19 vaccine. TCRdb's table, derived via immunoSEQ multiplex PCR, lists solely in-frame clones and lacks some. The table lists about 150,000 clones, around 85% of them singletons. This specimen was peripheral blood, taken after recovery from COVID-19. These receptors were taken from an adult who had recovered from COVID-19. Both conserved end residues are part of each CDR3. A D gene is named only where the DNA matches it firmly. Some rows mark clone size as missing; the rest say once, few, many or name a class of expanded clone.

CDR3aa: CASSFLGGTSGTDEQFF
CDR3nt: TGTGCCAGCAGTTTCCTTGGAGGGACTAGCGGGACCGATGAGCAGTTCTTC
v_gene: TRBV28
j_gene: TRBJ2-1
d_gene: TRBD2
abundance: .

CDR3aa: CASSPRQGEYGYTF
CDR3nt: TGTGCCAGCAGCCCCAGGCAGGGCGAGTATGGCTACACCTTC
v_gene: TRBV9
j_gene: TRBJ1-2
d_gene: .
abundance: once

CDR3aa: CSVGDRPEEQYF
CDR3nt: TGCAGCGTGGGGGACAGGCCGGAGGAGCAGTACTTC
v_gene: TRBV29-1
j_gene: TRBJ2-7
d_gene: TRBD1
abundance: .

CDR3aa: CASSQGAGAPHEQFF
CDR3nt: TGTGCCAGCAGCCAAGGGGCAGGGGCCCCCCATGAGCAGTTCTTC
v_gene: TRBV3-1/TRBV3-2
j_gene: TRBJ2-1
d_gene: .
abundance: few

CDR3aa: CASSLGTAEQYF
CDR3nt: TGTGCCAGCAGCTTAGGGACAGCCGAGCAGTACTTC
v_gene: TRBV7-2
j_gene: TRBJ2-7
d_gene: .
abundance: .

CDR3aa: CASSLEMETRGKLFF
CDR3nt: TGTGCCAGCAGCTTAGAAATGGAAACTAGGGGAAAACTGTTTTTT
v_gene: TRBV7-8
j_gene: TRBJ1-4
d_gene: .
abundance: .

CDR3aa: CASSLGANQPQHF
CDR3nt: TGTGCCAGCAGCTTGGGGGCCAATCAGCCCCAGCATTTT
v_gene: TRBV5-8
j_gene: TRBJ1-5
d_gene: .
abundance: .

CDR3aa: CASSALPGLAGGAYNEQFF
CDR3nt: TGTGCCAGCAGCGCTCTGCCGGGACTAGCGGGGGGAGCTTACAATGAGCAGTTCTTC
v_gene: TRBV9
j_gene: TRBJ2-1
d_gene: TRBD2
abundance: once

CDR3aa: CASSPGQNSPLHF
CDR3nt: TGTGCCAGCAGCCCAGGACAGAATTCACCCCTCCACTTT
v_gene: TRBV7-3
j_gene: TRBJ1-6
d_gene: .
abundance: .

CDR3aa: CASSHQGTEAFF
CDR3nt: TGTGCCAGTAGTCACCAGGGAACTGAAGCTTTCTTT
v_gene: TRBV19
j_gene: TRBJ1-1
d_gene: .
abundance: .

CDR3aa: CASGDRAGNQPQHF
CDR3nt: TGTGCCAGCGGAGACAGGGCGGGCAATCAGCCCCAGCATTTT
v_gene: TRBV27
j_gene: TRBJ1-5
d_gene: TRBD1
abundance: .

CDR3aa: CASSRGYEKLFF
CDR3nt: TGTGCCAGCAGTAGGGGTTATGAAAAACTGTTTTTT
v_gene: TRBV5-6
j_gene: TRBJ1-4
d_gene: .
abundance: .

CDR3aa: CASSITASNQPQHF
CDR3nt: TGTGCCAGTAGTATCACAGCCAGCAATCAGCCCCAGCATTTT
v_gene: TRBV19
j_gene: TRBJ1-5
d_gene: .
abundance: .

CDR3aa: CASSYSGNAIEQYF
CDR3nt: TGTGCCAGCAGTTACTCGGGCAATGCGATCGAGCAGTACTTC
v_gene: TRBV6-2/TRBV6-3
j_gene: TRBJ2-7
d_gene: .
abundance: .

CDR3aa: CASSSDRSNTIYF
CDR3nt: TGTGCCAGTAGTTCGGACAGGTCGAACACCATATATTTT
v_gene: TRBV19
j_gene: TRBJ1-3
d_gene: TRBD1
abundance: .

CDR3aa: CASSLDGGNEKLFF
CDR3nt: TGCGCCAGCAGCTTGGACGGAGGTAATGAAAAACTGTTTTTT
v_gene: TRBV5-1
j_gene: TRBJ1-4
d_gene: .
abundance: .

CDR3aa: CASSIGNRVNTEAFF
CDR3nt: TGTGCCAGTAGTATAGGAAACCGAGTAAACACTGAAGCTTTCTTT
v_gene: TRBV19
j_gene: TRBJ1-1
d_gene: .
abundance: .

CDR3aa: CARPLKLGTGNGYTF
CDR3nt: TGTGCCAGACCCCTAAAGCTTGGGACAGGGAATGGCTACACCTTC
v_gene: TRBV5-3
j_gene: TRBJ1-2
d_gene: TRBD1
abundance: .

CDR3aa: CASSKRGLTVEQFF
CDR3nt: TGTGCCAGCAGTAAACGGGGACTCACAGTCGAGCAGTTCTTC
v_gene: TRBV27
j_gene: TRBJ2-1
d_gene: .
abundance: few

CDR3aa: CASSHGTGGSYEQYF
CDR3nt: TGCGCCAGCAGCCATGGGACAGGCGGATCCTACGAGCAGTACTTC
v_gene: TRBV4-3
j_gene: TRBJ2-7
d_gene: TRBD1
abundance: .

CDR3aa: CASSLLDRYEQYF
CDR3nt: TGTGCCAGCAGCCTACTGGACAGATACGAGCAGTACTTC
v_gene: TRBV6-6
j_gene: TRBJ2-7
d_gene: .
abundance: .

CDR3aa: CASSQVSDRDTEAFF
CDR3nt: TGCGCCAGCAGCCAGGTATCGGACAGGGACACTGAAGCTTTCTTT
v_gene: TRBV4-3
j_gene: TRBJ1-1
d_gene: TRBD1
abundance: .

CDR3aa: CASLPGLSSYEQYF
CDR3nt: TGCGCCAGTCTACCGGGACTCAGCTCCTACGAGCAGTACTTC
v_gene: TRBV10-2
j_gene: TRBJ2-7
d_gene: .
abundance: .

CDR3aa: CASSLKRGVNTGELFF
CDR3nt: TGTGCCAGCAGCTTGAAGCGGGGGGTGAACACCGGGGAGCTGTTTTTT
v_gene: TRBV5-5
j_gene: TRBJ2-2
d_gene: TRBD2
abundance: once

CDR3aa: CASSAGQGLSPLHF
CDR3nt: TGCGCCAGCAGCGCTGGACAGGGACTTTCACCCCTCCACTTT
v_gene: TRBV5-1
j_gene: TRBJ1-6
d_gene: TRBD1
abundance: .

CDR3aa: CASSLATKGHQPQHF
CDR3nt: TGTGCCAGCAGCTTGGCGACTAAAGGACATCAGCCCCAGCATTTT
v_gene: TRBV5-6
j_gene: TRBJ1-5
d_gene: .
abundance: .

CDR3aa: CASSSLGPYEQYF
CDR3nt: TGTGCCAGCAGCTCTCTGGGCCCCTACGAGCAGTACTTC
v_gene: TRBV7-9
j_gene: TRBJ2-7
d_gene: .
abundance: .

CDR3aa: CASSPGANEQFF
CDR3nt: TGTGCCAGCAGCCCGGGGGCCAATGAGCAGTTCTTC
v_gene: TRBV9
j_gene: TRBJ2-1
d_gene: .
abundance: .

CDR3aa: CASSQRAGGAYNEQFF
CDR3nt: TGTGCCAGCAGCCAAAGAGCGGGGGGAGCCTACAATGAGCAGTTCTTC
v_gene: TRBV3-1/TRBV3-2
j_gene: TRBJ2-1
d_gene: TRBD2
abundance: .

CDR3aa: CASSEMTGGTDTQYF
CDR3nt: TGTGCCAGCAGCGAGATGACAGGGGGTACAGATACGCAGTATTTT
v_gene: TRBV25-1
j_gene: TRBJ2-3
d_gene: TRBD1
abundance: .

CDR3aa: CASSSGPNQPQHF
CDR3nt: TGTGCCAGCAGCTCCGGGCCAAATCAGCCCCAGCATTTT
v_gene: TRBV7-7
j_gene: TRBJ1-5
d_gene: .
abundance: .

CDR3aa: CSASKGAHEKLFF
CDR3nt: TGCAGTGCTAGTAAGGGGGCCCATGAAAAACTGTTTTTT
v_gene: TRBV20-1
j_gene: TRBJ1-4
d_gene: TRBD1
abundance: .

CDR3aa: CASSLSVSYNEQFF
CDR3nt: TGTGCCAGTAGTTTAAGCGTCTCCTACAATGAGCAGTTCTTC
v_gene: TRBV19
j_gene: TRBJ2-1
d_gene: .
abundance: .

CDR3aa: CASSRLGLAGPFRAGELFF
CDR3nt: TGTGCCAGCAGCCGATTGGGACTAGCGGGGCCCTTCAGGGCCGGGGAGCTGTTTTTT
v_gene: TRBV3-1/TRBV3-2
j_gene: TRBJ2-2
d_gene: TRBD2
abundance: .

CDR3aa: CATSRDALDGYTF
CDR3nt: TGTGCCACCAGCAGAGATGCGTTGGACGGCTACACCTTC
v_gene: TRBV15
j_gene: TRBJ1-2
d_gene: .
abundance: once

CDR3aa: CSVVVTNYGYTF
CDR3nt: TGCAGCGTTGTTGTTACCAACTATGGCTACACCTTC
v_gene: TRBV29-1
j_gene: TRBJ1-2
d_gene: .
abundance: .

CDR3aa: CASSAQGETGHGGYTF
CDR3nt: TGTGCCAGCAGTGCCCAAGGGGAGACAGGACACGGTGGCTACACCTTC
v_gene: TRBV25-1
j_gene: TRBJ1-2
d_gene: .
abundance: .

CDR3aa: CASSQVEGSNQPQHF
CDR3nt: TGTGCCAGCAGCCAAGTCGAAGGGAGCAATCAGCCCCAGCATTTT
v_gene: TRBV3-1/TRBV3-2
j_gene: TRBJ1-5
d_gene: .
abundance: once

CDR3aa: CASSLSTGGFPEAFF
CDR3nt: TGTGCCAGCAGTTTATCGACAGGGGGCTTCCCTGAAGCTTTCTTT
v_gene: TRBV27
j_gene: TRBJ1-1
d_gene: TRBD1
abundance: .

CDR3aa: CASSSTTATLSYEQYF
CDR3nt: TGTGCCAGCAGTTCTACCACAGCAACCCTCTCCTACGAGCAGTACTTC
v_gene: TRBV7-9
j_gene: TRBJ2-7
d_gene: .
abundance: .

CDR3aa: CASQGSYNEQFF
CDR3nt: TGTGCCAGCCAGGGCTCCTACAATGAGCAGTTCTTC
v_gene: TRBV2
j_gene: TRBJ2-1
d_gene: .
abundance: .

CDR3aa: CASSEDSRSNEQFF
CDR3nt: TGTGCCAGCAGCGAGGACAGTAGGTCCAATGAGCAGTTCTTC
v_gene: TRBV5-4
j_gene: TRBJ2-1
d_gene: .
abundance: .

CDR3aa: CASSFTGARAPLHF
CDR3nt: TGTGCCAGCAGTTTCACAGGGGCCAGGGCACCCCTCCACTTT
v_gene: TRBV28
j_gene: TRBJ1-6
d_gene: TRBD1
abundance: .

CDR3aa: CASSPKSYEQYF
CDR3nt: TGTGCCAGCTCACCAAAAAGCTACGAGCAGTACTTC
v_gene: TRBV18
j_gene: TRBJ2-7
d_gene: .
abundance: .

CDR3aa: CASGNRGVGNEQFF
CDR3nt: TGTGCCAGCGGTAACAGGGGTGTGGGCAATGAGCAGTTCTTC
v_gene: TRBV7-3
j_gene: TRBJ2-1
d_gene: TRBD1
abundance: few

CDR3aa: CASSLVQNTEAFF
CDR3nt: TGTGCCAGCAGTTTAGTACAGAACACTGAAGCTTTCTTT
v_gene: TRBV12-3/TRBV12-4
j_gene: TRBJ1-1
d_gene: .
abundance: .

CDR3aa: CASSTSNRGFYPQHF
CDR3nt: TGTGCCAGTAGTACCTCGAATAGGGGATTCTATCCCCAGCATTTT
v_gene: TRBV19
j_gene: TRBJ1-5
d_gene: .
abundance: .

CDR3aa: CASSLRQGRSEVLFF
CDR3nt: TGTGCCAGCAGTTTAAGGCAGGGCCGAAGCGAGGTGCTGTTTTTT
v_gene: TRBV27
j_gene: TRBJ2-2
d_gene: .
abundance: .

CDR3aa: CASSLVGGNYGYTF
CDR3nt: TGTGCCAGCAGCTTAGTAGGTGGGAACTATGGCTACACCTTC
v_gene: TRBV7-9
j_gene: TRBJ1-2
d_gene: .
abundance: .

CDR3aa: CASSLIGAGYGYTF
CDR3nt: TGTGCCAGCAGCTTAATAGGGGCAGGCTATGGCTACACCTTC
v_gene: TRBV7-2
j_gene: TRBJ1-2
d_gene: .
abundance: .